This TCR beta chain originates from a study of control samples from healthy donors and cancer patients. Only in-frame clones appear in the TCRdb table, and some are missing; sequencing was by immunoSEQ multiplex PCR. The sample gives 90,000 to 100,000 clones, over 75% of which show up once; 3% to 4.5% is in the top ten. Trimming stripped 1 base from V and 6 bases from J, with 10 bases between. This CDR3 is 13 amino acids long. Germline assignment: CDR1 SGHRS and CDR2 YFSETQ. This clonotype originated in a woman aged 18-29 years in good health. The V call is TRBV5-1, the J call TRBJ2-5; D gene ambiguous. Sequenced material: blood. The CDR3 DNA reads TGCGCCAGCAGCTTGTTCGGACCACAGACCCAGTACTTC. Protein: CASSLFGPQTQYF.